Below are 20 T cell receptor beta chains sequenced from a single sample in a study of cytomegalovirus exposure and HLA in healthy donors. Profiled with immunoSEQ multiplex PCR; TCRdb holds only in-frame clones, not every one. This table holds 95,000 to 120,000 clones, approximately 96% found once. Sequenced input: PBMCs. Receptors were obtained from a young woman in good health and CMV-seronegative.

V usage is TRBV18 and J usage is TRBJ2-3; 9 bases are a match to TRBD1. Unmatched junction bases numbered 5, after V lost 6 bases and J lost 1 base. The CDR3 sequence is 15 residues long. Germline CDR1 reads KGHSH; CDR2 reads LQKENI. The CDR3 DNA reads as TGTGCCAGCTCCCTTCGGACAGGGGGCACAGATACGCAGTATTTT. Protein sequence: CASSLRTGGTDTQYF.

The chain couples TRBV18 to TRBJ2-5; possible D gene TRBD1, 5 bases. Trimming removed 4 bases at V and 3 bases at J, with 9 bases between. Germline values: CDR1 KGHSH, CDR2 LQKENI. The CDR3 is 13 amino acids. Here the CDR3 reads CASSRQGKETQYF. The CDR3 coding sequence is TGTGCCAGCTCACGGCAGGGAAAAGAGACCCAGTACTTC.

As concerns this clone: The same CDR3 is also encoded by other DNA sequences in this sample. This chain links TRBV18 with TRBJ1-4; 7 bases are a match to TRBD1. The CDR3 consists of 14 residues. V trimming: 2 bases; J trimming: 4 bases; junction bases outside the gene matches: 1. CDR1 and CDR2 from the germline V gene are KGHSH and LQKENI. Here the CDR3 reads CASSPTGDNEKLFF. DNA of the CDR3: TGTGCCAGCTCACCAACAGGGGATAATGAAAAACTGTTTTTT. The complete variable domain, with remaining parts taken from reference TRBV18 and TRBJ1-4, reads NAGVMQNPRHLVRRRGQEARLRCSPMKGHSHVYWYRQLPEEGLKFMVYLQKENIIDESGMPKERFSAEFPKEGPSILRIQQVVRGDSAAYFCASSPTGDNEKLFFGSGTQLSVL.

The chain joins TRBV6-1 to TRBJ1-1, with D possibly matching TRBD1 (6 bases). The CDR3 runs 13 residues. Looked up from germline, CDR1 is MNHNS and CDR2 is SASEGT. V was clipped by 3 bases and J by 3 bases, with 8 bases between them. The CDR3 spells CASSEGQDTEAFF. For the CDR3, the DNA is TGTGCCAGCAGTGAGGGACAAGACACTGAAGCTTTCTTT.

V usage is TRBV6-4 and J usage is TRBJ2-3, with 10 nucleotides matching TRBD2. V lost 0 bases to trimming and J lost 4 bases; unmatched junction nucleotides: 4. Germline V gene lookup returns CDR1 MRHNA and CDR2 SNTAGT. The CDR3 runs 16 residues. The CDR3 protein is CASSDSQRGGPDTQYF. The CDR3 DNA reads TGTGCCAGCAGTGACTCCCAGCGGGGGGGCCCAGATACGCAGTATTTT.

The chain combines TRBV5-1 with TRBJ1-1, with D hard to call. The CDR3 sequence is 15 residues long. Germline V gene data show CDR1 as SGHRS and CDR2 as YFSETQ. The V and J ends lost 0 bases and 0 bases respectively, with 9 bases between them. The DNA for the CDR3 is TGCGCCAGCAGCTTGGCAGCAGCGATGAACACTGAAGCTTTCTTT. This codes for CASSLAAAMNTEAFF.

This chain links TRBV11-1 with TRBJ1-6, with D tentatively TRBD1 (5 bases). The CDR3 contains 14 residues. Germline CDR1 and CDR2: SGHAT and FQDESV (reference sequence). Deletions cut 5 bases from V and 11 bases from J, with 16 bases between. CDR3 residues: CASSQRDPGPPLHF. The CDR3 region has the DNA TGTGCCAGCAGCCAGCGGGACCCGGGGCCACCCCTCCACTTT.

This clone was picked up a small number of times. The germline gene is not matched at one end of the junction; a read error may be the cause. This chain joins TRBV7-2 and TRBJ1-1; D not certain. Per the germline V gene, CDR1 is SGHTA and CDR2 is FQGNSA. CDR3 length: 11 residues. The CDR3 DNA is TGTGCCAGCAGCTTAGGTCTCGTAGGGAGCTTT. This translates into CASSLGLVGSF.

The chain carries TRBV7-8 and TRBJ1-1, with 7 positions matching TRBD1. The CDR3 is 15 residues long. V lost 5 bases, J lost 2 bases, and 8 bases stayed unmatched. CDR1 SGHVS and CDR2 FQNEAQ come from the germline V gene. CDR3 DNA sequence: TGTGCCAGCAGCGTGACCGGGACAGTTAACACTGAAGCTTTCTTT. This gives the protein CASSVTGTVNTEAFF.

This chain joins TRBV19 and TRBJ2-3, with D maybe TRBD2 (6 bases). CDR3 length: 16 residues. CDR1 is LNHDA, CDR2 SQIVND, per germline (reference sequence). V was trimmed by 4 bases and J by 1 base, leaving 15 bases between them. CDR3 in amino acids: CASSTNPGLGTDTQYF. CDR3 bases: TGTGCCAGTAGTACCAACCCGGGACTCGGCACAGATACGCAGTATTTT.

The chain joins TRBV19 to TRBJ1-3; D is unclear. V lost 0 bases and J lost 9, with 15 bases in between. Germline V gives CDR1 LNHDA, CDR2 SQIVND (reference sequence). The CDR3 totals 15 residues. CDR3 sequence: CASSIEAGIVGTIYF. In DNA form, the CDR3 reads TGTGCCAGTAGTATAGAGGCGGGGATTGTCGGCACCATATATTTT.

This CDR3 is CASSPGQTYEQYF. The CDR3 DNA sequence: TGTGCCAGCAGCCCGGGACAGACCTACGAGCAGTACTTC. The chain combines TRBV5-4 with TRBJ2-7, with 7 bases that match TRBD1. The trim removed 4 bases at V and 2 bases at J, leaving 3 bases unmatched. The CDR3 extends over 13 amino acids. The germline V gene has CDR1 SGHNT and CDR2 YYREEE (reference sequence).

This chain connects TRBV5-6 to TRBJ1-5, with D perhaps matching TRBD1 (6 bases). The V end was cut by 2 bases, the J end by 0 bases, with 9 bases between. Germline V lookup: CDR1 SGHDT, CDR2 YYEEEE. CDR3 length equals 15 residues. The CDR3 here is CASSFGGHSNQPQHF. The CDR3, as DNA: TGTGCCAGCAGCTTTGGGGGCCATAGCAATCAGCCCCAGCATTTT.

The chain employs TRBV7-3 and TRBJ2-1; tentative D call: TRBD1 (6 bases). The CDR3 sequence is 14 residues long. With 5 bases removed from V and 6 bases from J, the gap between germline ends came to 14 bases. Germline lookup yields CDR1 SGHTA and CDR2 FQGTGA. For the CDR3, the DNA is TGTGCCAGCAGCCCATTGGGGGCCGGCAATGAGCAGTTCTTC. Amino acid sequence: CASSPLGAGNEQFF.

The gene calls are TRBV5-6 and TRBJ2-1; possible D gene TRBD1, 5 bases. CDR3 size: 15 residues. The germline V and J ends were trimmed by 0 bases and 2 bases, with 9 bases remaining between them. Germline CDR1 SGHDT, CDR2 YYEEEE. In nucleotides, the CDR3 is TGTGCCAGCAGCTTGGAGGGGTCCGCCTACAATGAGCAGTTCTTC. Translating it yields CASSLEGSAYNEQFF.

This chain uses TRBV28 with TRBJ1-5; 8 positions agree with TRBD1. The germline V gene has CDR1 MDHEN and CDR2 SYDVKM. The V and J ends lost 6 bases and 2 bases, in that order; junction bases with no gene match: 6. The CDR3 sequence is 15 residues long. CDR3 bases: TGTGCCAGCAGCCCAGGGGGCGGAGGCAATCAGCCCCAGCATTTT. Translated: CASSPGGGGNQPQHF.

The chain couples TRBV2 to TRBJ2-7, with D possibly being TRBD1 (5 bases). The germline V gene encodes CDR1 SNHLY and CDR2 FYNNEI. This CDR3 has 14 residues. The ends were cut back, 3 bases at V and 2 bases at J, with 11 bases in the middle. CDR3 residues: CASSDDRLAYEQYF. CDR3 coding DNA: TGTGCCAGCAGTGATGACAGATTAGCCTACGAGCAGTACTTC. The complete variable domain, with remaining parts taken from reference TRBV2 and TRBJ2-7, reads EPEVTQTPSHQVTQMGQEVILRCVPISNHLYFYWYRQILGQKVEFLVSFYNNEISEKSEIFDDQFSVERPDGSNFTLKIRSTKLEDSAMYFCASSDDRLAYEQYFGPGTRLTVT.

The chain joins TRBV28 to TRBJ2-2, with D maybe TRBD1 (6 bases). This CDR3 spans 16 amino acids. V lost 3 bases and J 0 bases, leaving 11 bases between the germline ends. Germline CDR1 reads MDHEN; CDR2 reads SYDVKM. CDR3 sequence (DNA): TGTGCCAGCAGTTTCAGGGGTTCAGCGAACACCGGGGAGCTGTTTTTT. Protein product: CASSFRGSANTGELFF.

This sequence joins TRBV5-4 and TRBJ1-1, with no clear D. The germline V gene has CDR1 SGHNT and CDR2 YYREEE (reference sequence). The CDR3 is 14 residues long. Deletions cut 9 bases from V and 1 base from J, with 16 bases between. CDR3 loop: CATLRELPNTEAFF. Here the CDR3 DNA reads TGTGCCACCCTTAGGGAGCTCCCGAACACTGAAGCTTTCTTT.

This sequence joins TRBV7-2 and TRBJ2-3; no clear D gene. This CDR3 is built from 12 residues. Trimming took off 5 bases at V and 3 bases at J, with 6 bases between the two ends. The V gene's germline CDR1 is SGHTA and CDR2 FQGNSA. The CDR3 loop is CASSPFTDTQYF. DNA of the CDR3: TGTGCCAGCAGCCCATTTACAGATACGCAGTATTTT.